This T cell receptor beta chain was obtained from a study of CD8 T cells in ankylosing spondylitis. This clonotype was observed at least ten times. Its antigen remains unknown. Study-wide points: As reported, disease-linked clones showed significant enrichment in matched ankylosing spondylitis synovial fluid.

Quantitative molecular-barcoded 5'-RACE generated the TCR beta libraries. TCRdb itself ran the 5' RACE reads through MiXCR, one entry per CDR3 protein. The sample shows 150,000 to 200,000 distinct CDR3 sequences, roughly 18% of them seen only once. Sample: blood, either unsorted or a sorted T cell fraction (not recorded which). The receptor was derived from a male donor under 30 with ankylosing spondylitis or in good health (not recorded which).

The CDR3 loop is CASSFTGLASNEQFF. CDR3 DNA: TGTGCCAGCAGTTTTACGGGACTAGCATCGAATGAGCAGTTCTTC. The rearrangement links TRBV28 to TRBJ2-1; 9 bases fit TRBD2. V dropped 3 bases and J dropped 7; count of bases not matched to a gene: 7. The CDR3 is made up of 15 amino acids. Per germline, CDR1 MDHEN and CDR2 SYDVKM.